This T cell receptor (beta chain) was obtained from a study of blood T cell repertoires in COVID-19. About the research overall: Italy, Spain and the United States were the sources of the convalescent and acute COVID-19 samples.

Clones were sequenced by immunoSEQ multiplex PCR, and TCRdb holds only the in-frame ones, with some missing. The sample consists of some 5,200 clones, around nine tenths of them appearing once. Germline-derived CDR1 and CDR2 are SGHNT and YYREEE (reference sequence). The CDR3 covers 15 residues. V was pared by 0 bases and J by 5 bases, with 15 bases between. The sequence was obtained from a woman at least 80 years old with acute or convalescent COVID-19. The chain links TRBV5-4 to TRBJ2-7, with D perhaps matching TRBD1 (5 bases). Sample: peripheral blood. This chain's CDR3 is CASSLDQGYSHEQYF. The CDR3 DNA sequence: TGTGCCAGCAGCTTGGACCAGGGATACTCTCACGAGCAGTACTTC.